The present TCR beta chain was sequenced within a study of graft-versus-host responses after intestinal transplantation. Study information: Among the recipients, all got anti-thymocyte globulin induction and then tacrolimus and steroids for two to four years.

The assay was immunoSEQ multiplex PCR, and TCRdb's table has in-frame clones only and misses some. The table has some 81,000 clones, approximately 88% seen once. Notes on this clone: No antigen is known for it.

V was pared by 5 bases and J by 3 bases, with 16 bases between. CDR1 is MDHEN, CDR2 SYDVKM, per germline. CDR3 size: 15 residues. Findings and caveats of the study: GvH clones surfaced in recipient marrow, some emerging earlier in ileum or blood.

The genes are TRBV28 and TRBJ1-1; weak D call: TRBD1 (5 bases). Sequencing was performed on unstimulated CD4+ T cells sorted from spleen or lymph node cells, taken before intestinal transplant. The TCR comes from a human donor who received an intestinal transplant. Here the CDR3 reads CASSPPLGGYTEAFF. CDR3 DNA sequence: TGTGCCAGCAGTCCGCCCCTGGGGGGTTACACTGAAGCTTTCTTT.